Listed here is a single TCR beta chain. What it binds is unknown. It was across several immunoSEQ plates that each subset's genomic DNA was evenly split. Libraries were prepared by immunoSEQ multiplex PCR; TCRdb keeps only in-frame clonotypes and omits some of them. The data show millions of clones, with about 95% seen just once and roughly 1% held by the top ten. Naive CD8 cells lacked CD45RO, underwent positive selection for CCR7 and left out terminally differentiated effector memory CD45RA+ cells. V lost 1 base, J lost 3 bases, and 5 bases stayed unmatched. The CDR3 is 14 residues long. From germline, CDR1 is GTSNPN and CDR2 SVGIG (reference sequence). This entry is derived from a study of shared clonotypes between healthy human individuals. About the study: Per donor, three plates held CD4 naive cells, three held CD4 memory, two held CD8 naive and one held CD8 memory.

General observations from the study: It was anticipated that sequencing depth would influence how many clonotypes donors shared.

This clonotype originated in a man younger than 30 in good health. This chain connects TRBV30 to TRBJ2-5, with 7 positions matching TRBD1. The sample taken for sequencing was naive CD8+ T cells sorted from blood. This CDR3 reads CAWSEGALEETQYF. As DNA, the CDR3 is TGTGCCTGGAGTGAGGGGGCGCTGGAAGAGACCCAGTACTTC. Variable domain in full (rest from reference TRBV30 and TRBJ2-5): SQTIHQWPATLVQPVGSPLSLECTVEGTSNPNLYWYRQAAGRGLQLLFYSVGIGQISSEVPQNLSASRPQDRQFILSSKKLLLSDSGFYLCAWSEGALEETQYFGPGTRLLVL.